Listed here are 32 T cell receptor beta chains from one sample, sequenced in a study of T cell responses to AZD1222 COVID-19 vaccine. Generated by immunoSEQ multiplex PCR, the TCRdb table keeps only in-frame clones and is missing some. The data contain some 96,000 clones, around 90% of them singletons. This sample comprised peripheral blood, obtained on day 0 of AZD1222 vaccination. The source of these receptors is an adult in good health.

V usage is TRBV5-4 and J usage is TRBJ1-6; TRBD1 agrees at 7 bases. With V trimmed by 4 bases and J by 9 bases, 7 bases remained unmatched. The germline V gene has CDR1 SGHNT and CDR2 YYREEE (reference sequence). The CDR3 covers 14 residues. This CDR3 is CASSGWDSFSPLHF. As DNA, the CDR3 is TGTGCCAGCAGCGGATGGGACAGTTTTTCACCCCTCCACTTT.

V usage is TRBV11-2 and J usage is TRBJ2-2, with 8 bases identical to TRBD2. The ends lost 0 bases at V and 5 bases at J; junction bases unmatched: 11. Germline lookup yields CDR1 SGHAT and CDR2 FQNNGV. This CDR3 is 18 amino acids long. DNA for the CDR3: TGTGCCAGCAGCTTAGATTGGGGGAGCGGGAGCGCTACCGGGGAGCTGTTTTTT. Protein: CASSLDWGSGSATGELFF.

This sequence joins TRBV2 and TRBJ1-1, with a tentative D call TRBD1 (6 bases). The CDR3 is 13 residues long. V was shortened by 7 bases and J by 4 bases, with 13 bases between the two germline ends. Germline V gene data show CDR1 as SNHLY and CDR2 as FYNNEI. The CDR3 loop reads CASTKGQFTEAFF. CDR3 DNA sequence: TGTGCCAGCACCAAAGGACAGTTCACTGAAGCTTTCTTT.

The CDR3: CASSVSGTIGSPLHF. The CDR3 coding sequence is TGTGCCAGCAGCGTTTCGGGTACTATCGGGTCACCCCTCCACTTT. The gene calls are TRBV9 and TRBJ1-6; D gene unclear. Between the trimmed V and J ends, which lost 2 bases and 10 bases, there was a span of 16 bases. The germline V gene encodes CDR1 SGDLS and CDR2 YYNGEE. This CDR3 has 15 amino acids. Full variable domain (outside the CDR3, taken from reference TRBV9 and TRBJ1-6): DSGVTQTPKHLITATGQRVTLRCSPRSGDLSVYWYQQSLDQGLQFLIQYYNGEERAKGNILERFSAQQFPDLHSELNLSSLELGDSALYFCASSVSGTIGSPLHFGNGTRLTVT.

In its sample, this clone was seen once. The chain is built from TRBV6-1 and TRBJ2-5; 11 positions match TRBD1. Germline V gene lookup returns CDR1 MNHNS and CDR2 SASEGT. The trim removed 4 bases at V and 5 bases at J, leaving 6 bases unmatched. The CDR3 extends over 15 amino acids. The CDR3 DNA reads TGTGCCAGCAGTGTAAGGACAGGGGGCTTCGAGACCCAGTACTTC. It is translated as CASSVRTGGFETQYF.

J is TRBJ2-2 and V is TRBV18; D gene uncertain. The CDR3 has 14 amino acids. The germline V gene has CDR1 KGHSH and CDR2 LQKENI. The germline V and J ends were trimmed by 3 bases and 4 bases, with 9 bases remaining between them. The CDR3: CASSPRGGTGELFF. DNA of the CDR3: TGTGCCAGCTCACCCCGAGGCGGCACCGGGGAGCTGTTTTTT.

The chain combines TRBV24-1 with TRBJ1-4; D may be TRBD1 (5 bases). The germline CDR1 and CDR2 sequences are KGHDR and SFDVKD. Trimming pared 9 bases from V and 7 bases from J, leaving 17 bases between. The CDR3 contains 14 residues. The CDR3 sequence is CATRAGLQGEKLFF. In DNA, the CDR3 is TGTGCCACCCGAGCGGGACTCCAAGGTGAAAAACTGTTTTTT.

The CDR3 bases are TGCGCCAGCAGCCAAGGGCACAAAGATACGCAGTATTTT. Its protein product is CASSQGHKDTQYF. J is TRBJ2-3 and V is TRBV4-1; D call uncertain. This CDR3 has 13 amino acids. Germline loops: CDR1 MGHRA, CDR2 YSYEKL. The V gene lost 1 base and the J gene lost 5 bases, with 7 bases spanning the gap.

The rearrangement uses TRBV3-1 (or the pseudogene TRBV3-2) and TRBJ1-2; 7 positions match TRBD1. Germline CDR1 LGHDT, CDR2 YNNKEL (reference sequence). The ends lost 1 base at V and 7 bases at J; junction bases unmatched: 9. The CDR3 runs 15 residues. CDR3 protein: CASSQGIRQGGGYTF. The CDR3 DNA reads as TGTGCCAGCAGCCAAGGAATCAGACAGGGAGGTGGCTACACCTTC.

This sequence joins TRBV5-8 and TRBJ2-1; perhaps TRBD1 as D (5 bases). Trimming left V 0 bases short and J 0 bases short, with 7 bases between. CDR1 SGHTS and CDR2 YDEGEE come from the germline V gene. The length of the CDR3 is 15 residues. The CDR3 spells CASSLGQFSYNEQFF. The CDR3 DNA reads TGTGCCAGCAGCTTGGGACAGTTCTCCTACAATGAGCAGTTCTTC.

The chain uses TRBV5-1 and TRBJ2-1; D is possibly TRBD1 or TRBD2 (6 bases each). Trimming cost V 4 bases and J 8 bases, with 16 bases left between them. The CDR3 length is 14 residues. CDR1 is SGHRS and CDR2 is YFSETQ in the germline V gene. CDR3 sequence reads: CASSGRGPTYEQFF. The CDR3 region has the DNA TGCGCCAGCAGCGGTCGGGGGCCAACCTATGAGCAGTTCTTC.

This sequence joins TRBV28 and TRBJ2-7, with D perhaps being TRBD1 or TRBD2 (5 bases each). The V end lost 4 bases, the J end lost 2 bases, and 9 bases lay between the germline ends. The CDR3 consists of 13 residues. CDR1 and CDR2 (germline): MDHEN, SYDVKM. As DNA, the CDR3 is TGTGCCAGCAGTTACGGGGACGCCTACGAGCAGTACTTC. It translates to CASSYGDAYEQYF.

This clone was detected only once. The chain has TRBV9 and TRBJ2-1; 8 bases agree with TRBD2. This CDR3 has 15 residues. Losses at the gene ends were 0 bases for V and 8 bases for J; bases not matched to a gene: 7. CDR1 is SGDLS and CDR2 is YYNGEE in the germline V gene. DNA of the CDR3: TGTGCCAGCAGCGTAGAAACTAGCGGTTCAGATGAGCAGTTCTTC. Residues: CASSVETSGSDEQFF.

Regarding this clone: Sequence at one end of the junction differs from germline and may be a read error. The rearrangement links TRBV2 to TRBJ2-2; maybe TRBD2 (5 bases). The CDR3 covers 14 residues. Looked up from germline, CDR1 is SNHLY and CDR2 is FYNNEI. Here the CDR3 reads CASIRDPNPGEPFF. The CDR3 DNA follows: TGTGCCAGCATCCGAGACCCAAACCCCGGGGAGCCGTTTTTT.

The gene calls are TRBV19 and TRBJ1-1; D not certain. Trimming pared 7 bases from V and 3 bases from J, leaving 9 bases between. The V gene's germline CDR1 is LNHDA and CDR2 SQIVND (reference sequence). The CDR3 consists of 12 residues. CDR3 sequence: CASIDSDTEAFF. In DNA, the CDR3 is TGTGCCAGTATCGACTCGGACACTGAAGCTTTCTTT.

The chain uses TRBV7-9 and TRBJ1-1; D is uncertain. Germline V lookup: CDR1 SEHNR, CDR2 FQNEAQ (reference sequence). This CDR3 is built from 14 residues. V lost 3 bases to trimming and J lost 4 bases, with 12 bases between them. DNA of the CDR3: TGTGCCAGCAGCTTCGACGGGAGGCGCACTGAAGCTTTCTTT. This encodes CASSFDGRRTEAFF.

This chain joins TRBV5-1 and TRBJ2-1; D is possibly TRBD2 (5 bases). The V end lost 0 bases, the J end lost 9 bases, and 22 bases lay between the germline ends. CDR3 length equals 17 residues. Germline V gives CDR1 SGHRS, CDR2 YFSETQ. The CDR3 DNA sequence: TGCGCCAGCAGCTTGGCGGTAGGTGCCCACGACCGGGGTGAGCAGTTCTTC. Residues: CASSLAVGAHDRGEQFF.

The CDR3: CASSPYPDRGFKQNSPLHF. In DNA, the CDR3 is TGTGCCAGCAGTCCTTATCCTGACAGGGGGTTTAAACAAAATTCACCCCTCCACTTT. The chain is built from TRBV6-6 and TRBJ1-6; 9 nucleotides align to TRBD1. The CDR3 totals 19 residues. The J segment lost 7 bases and the V segment lost 5 bases, leaving 18 bases of the junction unmatched. Germline CDR1 reads MNHNY; CDR2 reads SVGAGI (reference sequence).

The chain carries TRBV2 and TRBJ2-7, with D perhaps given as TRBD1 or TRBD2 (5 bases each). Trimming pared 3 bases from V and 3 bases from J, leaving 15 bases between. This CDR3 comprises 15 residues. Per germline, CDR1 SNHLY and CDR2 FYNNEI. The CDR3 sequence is CASSDRGYLNYEQYF. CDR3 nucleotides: TGTGCCAGCAGTGATCGGGGCTACTTAAACTACGAGCAGTACTTC.

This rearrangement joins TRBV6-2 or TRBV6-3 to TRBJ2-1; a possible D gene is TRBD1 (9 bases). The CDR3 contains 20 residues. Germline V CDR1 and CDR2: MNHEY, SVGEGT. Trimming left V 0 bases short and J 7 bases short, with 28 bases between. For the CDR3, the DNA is TGTGCCAGCAGTTACTCGTTTAAGCTGCGGGGGGACAGGGTCGAAAATGAGCAGTTCTTC. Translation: CASSYSFKLRGDRVENEQFF.

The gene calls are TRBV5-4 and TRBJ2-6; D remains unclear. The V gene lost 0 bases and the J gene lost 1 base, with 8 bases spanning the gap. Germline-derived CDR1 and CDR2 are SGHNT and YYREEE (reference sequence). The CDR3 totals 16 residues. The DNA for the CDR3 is TGTGCCAGCAGCTTGGTCCTAATGTCTGGGGCCAACGTCCTGACTTTC. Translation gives CASSLVLMSGANVLTF.

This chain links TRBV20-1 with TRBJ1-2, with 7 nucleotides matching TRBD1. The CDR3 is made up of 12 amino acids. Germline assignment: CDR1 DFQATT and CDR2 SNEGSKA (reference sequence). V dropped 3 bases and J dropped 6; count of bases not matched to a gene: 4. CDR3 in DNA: TGCAGTGCTAGTCACACAGGGGATGGCTACACCTTC. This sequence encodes CSASHTGDGYTF.

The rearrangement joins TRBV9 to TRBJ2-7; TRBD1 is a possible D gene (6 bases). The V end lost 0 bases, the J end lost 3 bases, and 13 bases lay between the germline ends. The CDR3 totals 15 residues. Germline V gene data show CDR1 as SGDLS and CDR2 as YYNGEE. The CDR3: CASSVAGTLIYEQYF. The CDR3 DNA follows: TGTGCCAGCAGCGTAGCCGGGACATTGATCTACGAGCAGTACTTC. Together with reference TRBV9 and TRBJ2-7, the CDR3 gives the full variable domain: DSGVTQTPKHLITATGQRVTLRCSPRSGDLSVYWYQQSLDQGLQFLIQYYNGEERAKGNILERFSAQQFPDLHSELNLSSLELGDSALYFCASSVAGTLIYEQYFGPGTRLTVT.

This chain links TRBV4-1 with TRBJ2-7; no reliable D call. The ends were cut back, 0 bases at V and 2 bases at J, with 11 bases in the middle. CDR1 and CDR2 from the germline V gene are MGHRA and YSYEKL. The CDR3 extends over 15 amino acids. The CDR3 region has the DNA TGCGCCAGCAGCCAAGAGCCAGACGGACCCTACGAGCAGTACTTC. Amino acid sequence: CASSQEPDGPYEQYF.

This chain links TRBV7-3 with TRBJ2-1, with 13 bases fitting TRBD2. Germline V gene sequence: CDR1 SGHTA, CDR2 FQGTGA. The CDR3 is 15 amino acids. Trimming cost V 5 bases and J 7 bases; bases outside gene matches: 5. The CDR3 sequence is CASSTGTSGANEQFF. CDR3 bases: TGTGCCAGCAGCACCGGGACTAGCGGGGCAAATGAGCAGTTCTTC.

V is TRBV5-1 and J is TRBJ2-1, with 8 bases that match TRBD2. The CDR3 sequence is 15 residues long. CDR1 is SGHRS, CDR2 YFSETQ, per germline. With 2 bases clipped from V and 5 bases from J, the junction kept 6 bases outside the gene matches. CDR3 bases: TGCGCCAGCAGCTTCTCCGGGAGGGAAAACAATGAGCAGTTCTTC. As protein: CASSFSGRENNEQFF.

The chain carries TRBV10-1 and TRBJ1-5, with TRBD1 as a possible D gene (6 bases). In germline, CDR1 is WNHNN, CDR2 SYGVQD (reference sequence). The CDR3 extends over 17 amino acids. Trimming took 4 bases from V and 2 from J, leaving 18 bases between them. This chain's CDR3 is CASSVFWGAEGNQPQHF. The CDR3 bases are TGCGCCAGCAGTGTCTTTTGGGGGGCGGAAGGCAATCAGCCCCAGCATTTT.

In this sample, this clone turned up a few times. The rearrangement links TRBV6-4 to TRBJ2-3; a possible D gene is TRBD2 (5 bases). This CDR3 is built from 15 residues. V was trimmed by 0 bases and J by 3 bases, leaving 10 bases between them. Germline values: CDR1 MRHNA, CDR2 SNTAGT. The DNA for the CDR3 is TGTGCCAGCAGTGACTCGTTAGGGAGTACAGATACGCAGTATTTT. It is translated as CASSDSLGSTDTQYF.

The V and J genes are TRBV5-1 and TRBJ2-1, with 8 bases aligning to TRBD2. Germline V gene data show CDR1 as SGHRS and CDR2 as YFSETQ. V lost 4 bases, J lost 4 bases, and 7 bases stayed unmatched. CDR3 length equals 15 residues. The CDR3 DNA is TGCGCCAGCAGCGATGGACTAGCCTTTTACAATGAGCAGTTCTTC. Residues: CASSDGLAFYNEQFF.

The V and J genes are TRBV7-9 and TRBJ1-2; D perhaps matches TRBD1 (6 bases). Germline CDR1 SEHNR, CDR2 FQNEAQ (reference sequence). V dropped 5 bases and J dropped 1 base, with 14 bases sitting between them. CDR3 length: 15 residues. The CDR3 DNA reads TGTGCCAGCAGCGGGAACGGACAGTTTAACTATGGCTACACCTTC. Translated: CASSGNGQFNYGYTF.

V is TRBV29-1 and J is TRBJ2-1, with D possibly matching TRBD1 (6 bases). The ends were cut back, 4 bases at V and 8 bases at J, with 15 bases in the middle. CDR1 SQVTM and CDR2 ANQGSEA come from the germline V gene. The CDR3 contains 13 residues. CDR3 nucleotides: TGCAGCGTTGGTACAGGGAGCTTTGATGAGCAGTTCTTC. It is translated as CSVGTGSFDEQFF.

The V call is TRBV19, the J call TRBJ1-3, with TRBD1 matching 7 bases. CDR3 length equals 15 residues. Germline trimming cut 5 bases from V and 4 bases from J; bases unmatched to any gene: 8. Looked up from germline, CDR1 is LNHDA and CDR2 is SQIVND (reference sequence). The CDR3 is CASSPGQVAGNTIYF. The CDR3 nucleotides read TGTGCCAGTAGTCCTGGACAGGTCGCAGGAAACACCATATATTTT. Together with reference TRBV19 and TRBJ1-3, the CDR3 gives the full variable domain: DGGITQSPKYLFRKEGQNVTLSCEQNLNHDAMYWYRQDPGQGLRLIYYSQIVNDFQKGDIAEGYSVSREKKESFPLTVTSAQKNPTAFYLCASSPGQVAGNTIYFGEGSWLTVV.